This TCR beta chain was obtained from a study of CD8+CD57+ T cells in acquired aplastic anemia. Study as a whole: CD4+ and CD8+ cells, once sorted, gave DNA averaging about 3 ug.

As concerns this clonotype: Its antigen is as yet unknown. One end of the junction varies from germline; a read error may be responsible.

Template material for TCR beta VDJ and CDR3 profiling consisted of genomic DNA. TCRdb re-derived calls from the reads in MiXCR, one entry per CDR3 protein. Found here are 200,000 to 250,000 distinct CDR3 sequences, 65% of them singletons; the top ten hold around 50%. Study-wide results and caveats: Any difference that existed in CD8+ Simpson's diversity between patients and controls was not significant.

CDR3 size: 15 residues. The germline V gene has CDR1 SNHLY and CDR2 FYNNEI. Patients sequenced had flow cytometry evidence of CD8+CD57+ cell expansion. At blood sampling, none of the patients had yet received therapy. The sample consisted of sorted CD4+, CD8+, or CD8+CD57+ T cells (not recorded which) from PBMCs. The genes are TRBV2 and TRBJ1-3; perhaps TRBD1 as D (5 bases). This TCR was recovered from a human donor with aplastic anemia. The CDR3 sequence is CASRGKQVLGNTVYF. In DNA, the CDR3 is TGTGCCAGCAGAGGAAAACAGGTGCTTGGAAACACCGTATATTTT.